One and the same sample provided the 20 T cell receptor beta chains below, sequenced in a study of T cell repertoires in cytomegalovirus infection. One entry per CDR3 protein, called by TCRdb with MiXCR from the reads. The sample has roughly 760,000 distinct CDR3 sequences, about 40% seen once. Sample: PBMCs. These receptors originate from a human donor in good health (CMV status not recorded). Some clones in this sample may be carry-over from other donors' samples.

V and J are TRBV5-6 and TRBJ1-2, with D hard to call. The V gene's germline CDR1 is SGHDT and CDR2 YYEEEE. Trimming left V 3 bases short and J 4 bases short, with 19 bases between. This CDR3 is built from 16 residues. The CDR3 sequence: CASSSYGVTSLYGYTF. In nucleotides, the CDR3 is TGTGCCAGCAGCTCCTATGGCGTGACCTCTCTCTATGGCTACACCTTC.

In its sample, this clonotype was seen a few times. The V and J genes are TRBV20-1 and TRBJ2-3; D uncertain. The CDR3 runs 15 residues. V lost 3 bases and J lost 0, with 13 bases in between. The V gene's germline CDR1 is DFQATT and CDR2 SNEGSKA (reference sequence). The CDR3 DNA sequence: TGCAGTGCTAGGCAGGCTGAGACTAGCACAGATACGCAGTATTTT. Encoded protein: CSARQAETSTDTQYF.

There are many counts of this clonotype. CDR3 sequence: CASSLAGGNNSPLHF. Here the CDR3 DNA reads TGTGCCAGCAGCTTAGCGGGAGGGAATAATTCACCCCTCCACTTT. This rearrangement joins TRBV7-6 to TRBJ1-6; D unclear. Deletions cut 0 bases from V and 5 bases from J, with 8 bases between. The germline gives CDR1 SGHVS, CDR2 FNYEAQ. The CDR3 is 15 residues long.

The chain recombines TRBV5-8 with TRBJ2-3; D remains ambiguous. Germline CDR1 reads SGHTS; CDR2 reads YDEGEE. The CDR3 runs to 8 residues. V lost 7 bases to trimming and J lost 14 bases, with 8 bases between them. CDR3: CASPNWYF. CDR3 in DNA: TGTGCCAGCCCGAATTGGTATTTT. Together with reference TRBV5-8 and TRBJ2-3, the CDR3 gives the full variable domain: EAGVTQSPTHLIKTRGQQATLRCSPISGHTSVYWYQQALGLGLQFLLWYDEGEERNRGNFPPRFSGRQFPNYSSELNVNALELEDSALYLCASPNWYFGPGTRLTVL.

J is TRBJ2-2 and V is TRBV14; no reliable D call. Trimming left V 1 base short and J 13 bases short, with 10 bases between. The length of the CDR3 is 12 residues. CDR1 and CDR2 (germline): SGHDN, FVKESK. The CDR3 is CASSQVDWRLFF. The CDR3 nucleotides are TGTGCCAGCAGCCAAGTCGATTGGCGGCTGTTTTTT.

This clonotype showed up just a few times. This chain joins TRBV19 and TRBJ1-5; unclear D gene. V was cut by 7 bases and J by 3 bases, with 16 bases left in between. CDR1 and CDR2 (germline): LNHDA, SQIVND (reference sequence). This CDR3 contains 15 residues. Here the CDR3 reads CASNSGGVFNQPQHF. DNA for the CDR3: TGTGCCAGTAATTCGGGCGGGGTTTTCAATCAGCCCCAGCATTTT.

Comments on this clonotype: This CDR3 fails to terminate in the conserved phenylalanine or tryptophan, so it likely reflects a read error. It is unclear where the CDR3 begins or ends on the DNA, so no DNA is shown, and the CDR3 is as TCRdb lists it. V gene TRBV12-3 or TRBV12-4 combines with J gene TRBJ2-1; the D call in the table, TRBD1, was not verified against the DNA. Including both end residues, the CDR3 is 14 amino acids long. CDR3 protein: CASKLDGGYNEQLL.

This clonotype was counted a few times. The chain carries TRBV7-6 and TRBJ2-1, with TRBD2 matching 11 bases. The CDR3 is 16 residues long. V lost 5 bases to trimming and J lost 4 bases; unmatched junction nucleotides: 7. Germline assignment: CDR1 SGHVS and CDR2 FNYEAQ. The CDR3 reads CASSPITSGGYNEQFF. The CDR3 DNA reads TGTGCCAGCAGCCCAATAACTAGCGGGGGTTACAATGAGCAGTTCTTC.

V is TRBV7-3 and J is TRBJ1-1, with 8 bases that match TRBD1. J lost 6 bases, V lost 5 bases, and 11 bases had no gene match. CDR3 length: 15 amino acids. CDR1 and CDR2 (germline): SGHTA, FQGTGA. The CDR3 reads CASSVSPDRGAEAFF. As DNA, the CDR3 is TGTGCCAGCAGCGTAAGCCCCGACAGGGGCGCTGAAGCTTTCTTT.

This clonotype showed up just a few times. The DNA of the CDR3 is TGTGCCAGCACCATTTTTGGGGTAGCCACGCAGTATTTT. This gives the protein CASTIFGVATQYF. The chain joins TRBV11-2 to TRBJ2-3; no definite D call. The V and J ends lost 7 bases and 9 bases respectively, with 17 bases between them. CDR3 length: 13 amino acids. The germline V gene encodes CDR1 SGHAT and CDR2 FQNNGV.

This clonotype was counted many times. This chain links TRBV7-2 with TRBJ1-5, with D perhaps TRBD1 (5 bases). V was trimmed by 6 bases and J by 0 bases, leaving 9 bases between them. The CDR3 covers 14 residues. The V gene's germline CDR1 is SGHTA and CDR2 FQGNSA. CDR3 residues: CASRPDSSNQPQHF. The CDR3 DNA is TGTGCCAGCAGACCCGACAGTAGCAATCAGCCCCAGCATTTT.

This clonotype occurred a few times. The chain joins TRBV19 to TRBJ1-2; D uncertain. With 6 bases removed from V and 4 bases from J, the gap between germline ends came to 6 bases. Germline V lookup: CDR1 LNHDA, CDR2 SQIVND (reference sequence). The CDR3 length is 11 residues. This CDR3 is CASSGVYGYTF. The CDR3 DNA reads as TGTGCCAGTAGCGGAGTCTATGGCTACACCTTC. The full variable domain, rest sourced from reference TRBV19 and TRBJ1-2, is DGGITQSPKYLFRKEGQNVTLSCEQNLNHDAMYWYRQDPGQGLRLIYYSQIVNDFQKGDIAEGYSVSREKKESFPLTVTSAQKNPTAFYLCASSGVYGYTFGSGTRLTVV.

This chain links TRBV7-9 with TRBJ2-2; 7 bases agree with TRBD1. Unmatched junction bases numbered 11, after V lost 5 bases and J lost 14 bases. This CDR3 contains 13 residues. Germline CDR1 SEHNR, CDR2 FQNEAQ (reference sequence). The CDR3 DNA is TGTGCCAGCAGCCGAGGACAGGCGATGATCCTGTTTTTT. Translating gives CASSRGQAMILFF.

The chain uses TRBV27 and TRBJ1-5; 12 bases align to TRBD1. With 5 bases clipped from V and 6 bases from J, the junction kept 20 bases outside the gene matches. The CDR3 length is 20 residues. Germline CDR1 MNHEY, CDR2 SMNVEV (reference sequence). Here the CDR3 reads CASSPSRTGGTGGVGQPQHF. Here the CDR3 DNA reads TGTGCCAGCAGTCCGTCCCGAACGGGGGGGACAGGGGGCGTAGGTCAGCCCCAGCATTTT.

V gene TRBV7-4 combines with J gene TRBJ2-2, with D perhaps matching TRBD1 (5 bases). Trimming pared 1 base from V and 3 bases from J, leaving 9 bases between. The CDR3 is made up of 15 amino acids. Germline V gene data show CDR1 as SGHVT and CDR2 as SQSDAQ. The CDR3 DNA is TGTGCCAGCAGCTTAGATCTCAGGGACACCGGGGAGCTGTTTTTT. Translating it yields CASSLDLRDTGELFF. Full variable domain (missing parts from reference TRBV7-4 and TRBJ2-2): GAGVSQSPRYKVAKRGRDVALRCDSISGHVTLYWYRQTLGQGSEVLTYSQSDAQRDKSGRPSGRFSAERPERSVSTLKIQRTEQGDSAVYLCASSLDLRDTGELFFGEGSRLTVL.

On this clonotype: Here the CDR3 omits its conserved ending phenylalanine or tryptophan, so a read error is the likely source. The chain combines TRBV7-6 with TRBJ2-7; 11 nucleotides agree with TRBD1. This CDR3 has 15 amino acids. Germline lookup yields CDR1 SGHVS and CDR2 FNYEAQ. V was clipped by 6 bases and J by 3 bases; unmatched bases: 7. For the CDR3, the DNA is TGTGCCAGCAGTCCCCGGACAGGGGGCTACTACGAGCAGTACTTA. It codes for CASSPRTGGYYEQYL.

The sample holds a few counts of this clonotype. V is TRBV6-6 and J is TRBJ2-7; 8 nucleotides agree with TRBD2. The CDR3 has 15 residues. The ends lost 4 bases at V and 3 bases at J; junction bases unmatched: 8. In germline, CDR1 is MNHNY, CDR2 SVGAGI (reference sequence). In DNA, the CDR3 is TGTGCCAGCAGTTCCTTGGACAGCGGGAGCTACGAGCAGTACTTC. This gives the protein CASSSLDSGSYEQYF.

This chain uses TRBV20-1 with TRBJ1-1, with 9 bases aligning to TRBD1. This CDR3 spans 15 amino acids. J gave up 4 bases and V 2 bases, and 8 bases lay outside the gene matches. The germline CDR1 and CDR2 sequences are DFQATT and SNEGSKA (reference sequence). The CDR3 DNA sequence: TGCAGTGCTAGATACAGGGGACAGGGCGGCACTGAAGCTTTCTTT. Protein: CSARYRGQGGTEAFF.

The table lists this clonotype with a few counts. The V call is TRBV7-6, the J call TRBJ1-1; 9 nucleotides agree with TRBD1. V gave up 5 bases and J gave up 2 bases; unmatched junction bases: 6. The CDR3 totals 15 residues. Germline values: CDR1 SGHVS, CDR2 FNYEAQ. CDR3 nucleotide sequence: TGTGCCAGCAGCCACAGACAGGGGGGAAACACTGAAGCTTTCTTT. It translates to CASSHRQGGNTEAFF. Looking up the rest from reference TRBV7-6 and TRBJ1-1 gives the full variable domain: GAGVSQSPRYKVTKRGQDVALRCDPISGHVSLYWYRQALGQGPEFLTYFNYEAQQDKSGLPNDRFSAERPEGSISTLTIQRTEQRDSAMYRCASSHRQGGNTEAFFGQGTRLTVV.

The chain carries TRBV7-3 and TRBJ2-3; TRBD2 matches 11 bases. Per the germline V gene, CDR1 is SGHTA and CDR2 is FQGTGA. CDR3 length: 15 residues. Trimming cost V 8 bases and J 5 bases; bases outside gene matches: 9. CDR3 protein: CASSKLAGVKDTQYF. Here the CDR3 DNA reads TGTGCCAGCTCCAAACTAGCGGGGGTGAAAGATACGCAGTATTTT.